These 13 T cell receptor beta chains were sequenced from one sample in a study of T cell repertoires in cytomegalovirus infection. These receptors lack a known antigen. TCRdb redid the calling of the reads with MiXCR, one entry per CDR3 protein. Among about 920,000 distinct CDR3 sequences listed, approximately 31% were seen once. This material consisted of cultured CD8+ T cells from PBMCs, taken from culture after CMV antigen stimulation. The receptors come from a human donor in good health (CMV status not recorded). Some clones in this sample may be carry-over from other donors' samples.

The chain couples TRBV5-1 to TRBJ2-2; D is unresolved. The germline V and J ends were trimmed by 3 bases and 4 bases, with 19 bases remaining between them. The germline V gene has CDR1 SGHRS and CDR2 YFSETQ. The CDR3 runs 17 residues. CDR3 amino acids: CASSSRPEGPSTGELFF. The CDR3 bases are TGCGCCAGCAGCTCCCGACCAGAAGGGCCGTCCACCGGGGAGCTGTTTTTT.

The rearrangement uses TRBV11-2 and TRBJ2-7; 7 nucleotides line up with TRBD1. Germline CDR1 SGHAT, CDR2 FQNNGV. The CDR3 runs to 15 residues. The J segment lost 1 base and the V segment lost 2 bases, leaving 5 bases of the junction unmatched. CDR3 coding DNA: TGTGCCAGCAGCTTAATCCGGGACAGTTCCTACGAGCAGTACGTC. Translation: CASSLIRDSSYEQYV.

The V gene is TRBV27, the J gene TRBJ2-5; 9 nucleotides line up with TRBD2. V shed 4 bases and J 4 bases; nucleotides not matched to a gene: 4. The V gene's germline CDR1 is MNHEY and CDR2 SMNVEV (reference sequence). The CDR3 extends over 14 amino acids. The CDR3 nucleotides read TGTGCCAGCAGTTCCTTGACTAGCGGAGAGACCCAGTACTTC. This gives the protein CASSSLTSGETQYF.

The chain uses TRBV7-6 and TRBJ1-3; D is possibly TRBD1 (5 bases). CDR3 length: 16 residues. Germline CDR1 SGHVS, CDR2 FNYEAQ. V was clipped by 3 bases and J by 3 bases, with 15 bases between them. The CDR3 sequence is CASSFAHSRDGNTIYF. The DNA for the CDR3 is TGTGCCAGCAGCTTCGCCCATAGCAGGGATGGAAACACCATATATTTT.

V and J are TRBV12-3 or TRBV12-4 and TRBJ2-2; D unresolved. The germline V and J ends were trimmed by 8 bases and 6 bases, with 7 bases remaining between them. The CDR3 consists of 11 residues. The CDR3 sequence: CASRVPGELFF. The CDR3 nucleotides read TGTGCCAGCCGAGTTCCCGGGGAGCTGTTTTTT.

The chain combines TRBV10-3 with TRBJ1-1; D perhaps matches TRBD1 (5 bases). The CDR3 consists of 12 residues. V dropped 0 bases and J dropped 11 bases, with 10 bases sitting between them. Germline lookup yields CDR1 ENHRY and CDR2 SYGVKD. The CDR3 reads CAISESGRDAFF. CDR3 DNA sequence: TGTGCCATCAGTGAGTCGGGAAGGGACGCTTTCTTT.

This clonotype was seen a few times. The chain employs TRBV27 and TRBJ2-3, with D maybe TRBD1 (7 bases). Germline V gives CDR1 MNHEY, CDR2 SMNVEV (reference sequence). The length of the CDR3 is 18 residues. V gave up 5 bases and J gave up 7 bases, with 28 bases separating them. The CDR3 spells CASSPTWAGGFPYHTQYF. As DNA, the CDR3 is TGTGCCAGCAGTCCAACCTGGGCAGGGGGGTTCCCCTATCATACGCAGTATTTT.

The rearrangement links TRBV20-1 to TRBJ2-4, with 13 positions matching TRBD2. CDR3 length: 15 amino acids. The germline V gene has CDR1 DFQATT and CDR2 SNEGSKA (reference sequence). The V gene end was trimmed by 6 bases and the J gene end by 6 bases; junction bases not matched to a gene: 8. The CDR3 DNA is TGCAGTGCCCCGGGACTAGCGGGGTCGAGAAACATTCAGTACTTC. Its translation is CSAPGLAGSRNIQYF.

This clonotype was counted between two and nine times. The V and J genes are TRBV20-1 and TRBJ2-3; tentative D call: TRBD2 (7 bases). This CDR3 is 15 amino acids long. Germline lookup yields CDR1 DFQATT and CDR2 SNEGSKA (reference sequence). V was clipped by 0 bases and J by 2 bases, with 12 bases between them. CDR3: CSARDGGPYTDTQYF. Here the CDR3 DNA reads TGCAGTGCTAGAGACGGGGGGCCCTACACAGATACGCAGTATTTT.

The V and J genes are TRBV6-5 and TRBJ2-2; no firm D call. The ends were cut back, 4 bases at V and 0 bases at J, with 12 bases in the middle. CDR1 is MNHEY and CDR2 is SVGAGI in the germline V gene. CDR3 length equals 16 residues. The CDR3 DNA follows: TGTGCCAGCAGTTTCATGGAAAGGGCGAACACCGGGGAGCTGTTTTTT. Translated: CASSFMERANTGELFF.

Only a few counts were recorded for this clonotype. The genes are TRBV7-2 and TRBJ2-7; D is unresolved. V was clipped by 0 bases and J by 3 bases, with 6 bases between them. This CDR3 has 13 residues. Germline CDR1 and CDR2: SGHTA and FQGNSA. The CDR3 coding sequence is TGTGCCAGCAGCTTAGCGTATATCTACGAGCAGTACTTC. Translation: CASSLAYIYEQYF.

The chain joins TRBV6-5 to TRBJ2-5; a weak D match, TRBD1 (5 bases). The germline V and J ends were trimmed by 2 bases and 5 bases, with 9 bases remaining between them. Germline CDR1 MNHEY, CDR2 SVGAGI. The length of the CDR3 is 13 residues. CDR3 coding DNA: TGTGCCAGCAGTTACAGGGGTGTGGAGACCCAGTACTTC. Residues: CASSYRGVETQYF.

Written as DNA, the CDR3 is TGTGCCAGCATCAACAACGGACAGGCCGGCATAGATGAGCAGTTCTTC. Translation: CASINNGQAGIDEQFF. This rearrangement joins TRBV12-3 or TRBV12-4 to TRBJ2-1, with TRBD1 matching over 7 bases. This CDR3 comprises 16 residues. Trimming cost V 7 bases and J 8 bases; bases outside gene matches: 17.